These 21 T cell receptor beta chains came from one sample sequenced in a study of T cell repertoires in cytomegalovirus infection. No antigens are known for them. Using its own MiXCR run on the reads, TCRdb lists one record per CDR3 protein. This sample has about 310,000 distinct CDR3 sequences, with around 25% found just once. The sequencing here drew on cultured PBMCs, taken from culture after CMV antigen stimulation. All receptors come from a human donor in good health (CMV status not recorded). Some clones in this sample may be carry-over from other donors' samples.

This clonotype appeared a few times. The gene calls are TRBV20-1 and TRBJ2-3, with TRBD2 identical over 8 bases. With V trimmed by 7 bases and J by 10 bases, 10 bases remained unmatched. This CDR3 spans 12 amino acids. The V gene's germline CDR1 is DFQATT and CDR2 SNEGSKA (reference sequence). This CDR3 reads CSVARTSSPQYF. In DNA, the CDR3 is TGCAGTGTGGCGAGGACTAGCTCTCCGCAGTATTTT.

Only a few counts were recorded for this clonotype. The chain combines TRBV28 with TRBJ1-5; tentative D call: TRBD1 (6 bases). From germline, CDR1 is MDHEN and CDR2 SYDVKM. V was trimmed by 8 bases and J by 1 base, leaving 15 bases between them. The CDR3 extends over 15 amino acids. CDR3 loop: CASHTGTPSNQPQHF. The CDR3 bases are TGTGCCAGCCACACGGGGACACCGAGCAATCAGCCCCAGCATTTT.

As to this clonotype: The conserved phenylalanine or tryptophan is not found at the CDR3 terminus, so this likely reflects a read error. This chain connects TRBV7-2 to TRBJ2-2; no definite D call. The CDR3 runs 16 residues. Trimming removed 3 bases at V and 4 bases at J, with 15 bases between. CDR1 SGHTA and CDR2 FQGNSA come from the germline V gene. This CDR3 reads CASSFVDPLGTGELFS. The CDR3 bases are TGTGCCAGCAGCTTTGTGGACCCCCTGGGCACCGGGGAGCTGTTTTCT.

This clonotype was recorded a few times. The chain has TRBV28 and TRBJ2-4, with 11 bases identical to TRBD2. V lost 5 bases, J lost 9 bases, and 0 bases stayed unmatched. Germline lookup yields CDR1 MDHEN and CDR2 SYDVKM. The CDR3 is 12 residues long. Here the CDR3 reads CASSGLAGIQYF. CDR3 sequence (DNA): TGTGCCAGCAGTGGACTAGCGGGCATTCAGTACTTC.

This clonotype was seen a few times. Written as DNA, the CDR3 is TGTGCCAGCAGCTCCAACATCGGACTAGAGAGGTCCCAGTACTTC. Its translation is CASSSNIGLERSQYF. This chain uses TRBV7-6 with TRBJ2-5, with 7 bases lining up with TRBD2. After removal of 4 bases from V and 9 bases from J, the junction contained 14 bases not matched to a gene. Germline CDR1 SGHVS, CDR2 FNYEAQ. This CDR3 contains 15 residues.

CDR3 nucleotide sequence: TGTGCCAGCACCATAATGGGACAGGGGAACTATGGCTACACCTTC. Protein: CASTIMGQGNYGYTF. The chain carries TRBV28 and TRBJ1-2; TRBD1 matches 10 bases. The junction had 7 bases not matched to a gene; V was cut back by 7 bases and J by 2 bases. The CDR3 contains 15 residues. Germline CDR1 reads MDHEN; CDR2 reads SYDVKM.

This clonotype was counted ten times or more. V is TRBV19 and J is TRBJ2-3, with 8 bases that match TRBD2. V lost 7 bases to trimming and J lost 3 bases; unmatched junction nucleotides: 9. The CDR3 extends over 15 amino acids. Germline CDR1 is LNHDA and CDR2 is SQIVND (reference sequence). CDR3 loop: CASTYSSGSTDTQYF. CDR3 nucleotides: TGTGCCAGTACCTACTCGAGCGGGAGTACAGATACGCAGTATTTT. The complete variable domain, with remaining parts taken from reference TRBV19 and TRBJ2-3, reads DGGITQSPKYLFRKEGQNVTLSCEQNLNHDAMYWYRQDPGQGLRLIYYSQIVNDFQKGDIAEGYSVSREKKESFPLTVTSAQKNPTAFYLCASTYSSGSTDTQYFGPGTRLTVL.

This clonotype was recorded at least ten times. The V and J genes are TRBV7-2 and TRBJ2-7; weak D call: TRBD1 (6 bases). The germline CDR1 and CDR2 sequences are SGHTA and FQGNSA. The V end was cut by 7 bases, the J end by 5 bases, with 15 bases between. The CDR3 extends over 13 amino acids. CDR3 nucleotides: TGTGCCAGCACCAGGGGACCCCTCGACGAGCAGTACTTC. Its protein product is CASTRGPLDEQYF.

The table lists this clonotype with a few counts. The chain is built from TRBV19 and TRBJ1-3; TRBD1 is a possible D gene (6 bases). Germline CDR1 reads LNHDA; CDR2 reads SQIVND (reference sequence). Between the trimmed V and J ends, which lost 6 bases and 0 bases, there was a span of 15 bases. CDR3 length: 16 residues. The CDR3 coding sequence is TGTGCCAGTAGGTCGACAGGAACCTTCTCTGGAAACACCATATATTTT. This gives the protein CASRSTGTFSGNTIYF. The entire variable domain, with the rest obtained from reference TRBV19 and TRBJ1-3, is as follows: DGGITQSPKYLFRKEGQNVTLSCEQNLNHDAMYWYRQDPGQGLRLIYYSQIVNDFQKGDIAEGYSVSREKKESFPLTVTSAQKNPTAFYLCASRSTGTFSGNTIYFGEGSWLTVV.

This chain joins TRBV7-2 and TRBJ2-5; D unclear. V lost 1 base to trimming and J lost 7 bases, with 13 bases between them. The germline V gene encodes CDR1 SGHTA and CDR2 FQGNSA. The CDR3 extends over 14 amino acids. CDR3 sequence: CASSLGFGEGTQYF. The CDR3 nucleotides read TGTGCCAGCAGCTTAGGGTTTGGGGAAGGGACCCAGTACTTC.

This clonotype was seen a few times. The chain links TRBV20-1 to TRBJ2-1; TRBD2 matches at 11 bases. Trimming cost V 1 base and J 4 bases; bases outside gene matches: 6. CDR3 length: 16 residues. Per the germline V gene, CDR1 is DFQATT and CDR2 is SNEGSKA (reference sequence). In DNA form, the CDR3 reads TGCAGTGCTAGAGTCGACACTAGCGGGAGATACAATGAGCAGTTCTTC. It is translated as CSARVDTSGRYNEQFF.

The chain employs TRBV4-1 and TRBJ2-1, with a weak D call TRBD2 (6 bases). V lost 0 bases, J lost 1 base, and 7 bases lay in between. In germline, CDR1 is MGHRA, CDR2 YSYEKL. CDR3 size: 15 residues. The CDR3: CASSQDRESYNEQFF. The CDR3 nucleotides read TGCGCCAGCAGCCAAGACCGGGAGTCCTACAATGAGCAGTTCTTC.

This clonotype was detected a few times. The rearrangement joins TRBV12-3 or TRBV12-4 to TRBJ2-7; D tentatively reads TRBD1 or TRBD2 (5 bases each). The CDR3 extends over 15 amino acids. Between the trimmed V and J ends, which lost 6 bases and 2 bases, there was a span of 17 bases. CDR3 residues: CASSHYGAGAYEQYF. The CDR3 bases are TGTGCCAGCAGCCACTACGGGGCGGGCGCCTACGAGCAGTACTTC.

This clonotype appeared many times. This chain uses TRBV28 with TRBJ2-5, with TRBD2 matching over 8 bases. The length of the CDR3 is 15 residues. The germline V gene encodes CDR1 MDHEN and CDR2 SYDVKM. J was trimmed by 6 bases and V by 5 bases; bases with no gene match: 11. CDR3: CASSPPGLGLQTQYF. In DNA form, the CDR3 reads TGTGCCAGCAGTCCTCCGGGACTAGGCCTGCAGACCCAGTACTTC.

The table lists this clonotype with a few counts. The CDR3 DNA sequence: TGTGCCAGCAGTCAGACGAATTCACCCCTCCACTTT. Its protein product is CASSQTNSPLHF. The chain uses TRBV6-5 and TRBJ1-6, with D unresolved. The CDR3 runs to 12 residues. The V gene's germline CDR1 is MNHEY and CDR2 SVGAGI. The V gene lost 5 bases and the J gene lost 7 bases, with 6 bases spanning the gap.

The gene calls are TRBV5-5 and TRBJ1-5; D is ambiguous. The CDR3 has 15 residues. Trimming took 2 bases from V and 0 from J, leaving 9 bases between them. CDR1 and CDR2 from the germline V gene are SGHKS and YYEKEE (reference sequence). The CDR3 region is CASSLATLSNQPQHF. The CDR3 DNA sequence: TGTGCCAGCAGCTTAGCGACACTTAGCAATCAGCCCCAGCATTTT.

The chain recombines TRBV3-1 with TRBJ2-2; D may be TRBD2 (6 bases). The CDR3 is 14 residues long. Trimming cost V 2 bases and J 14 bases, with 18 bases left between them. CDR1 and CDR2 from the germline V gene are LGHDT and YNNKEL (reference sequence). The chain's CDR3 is CASSQKPDGSYLFF. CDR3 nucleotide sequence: TGTGCCAGCAGCCAAAAACCGGACGGGAGTTACCTGTTTTTT.

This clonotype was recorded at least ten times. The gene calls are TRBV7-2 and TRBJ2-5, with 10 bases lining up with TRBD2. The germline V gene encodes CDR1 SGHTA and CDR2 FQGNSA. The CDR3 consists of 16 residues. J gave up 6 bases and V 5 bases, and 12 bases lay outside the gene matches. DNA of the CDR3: TGTGCCAGCAGCGAAGGGGTACTAGCGGGACGACAGACCCAGTACTTC. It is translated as CASSEGVLAGRQTQYF.

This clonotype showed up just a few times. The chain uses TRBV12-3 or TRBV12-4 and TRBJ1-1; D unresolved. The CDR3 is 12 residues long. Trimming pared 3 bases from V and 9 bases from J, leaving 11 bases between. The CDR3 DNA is TGTGCCAGCAGTTTCGTTCACGCACAAGCTTTCTTT. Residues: CASSFVHAQAFF.

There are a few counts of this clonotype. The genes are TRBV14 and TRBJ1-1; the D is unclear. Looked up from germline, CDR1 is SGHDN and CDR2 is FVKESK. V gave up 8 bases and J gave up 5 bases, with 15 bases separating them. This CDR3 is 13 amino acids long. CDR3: CASSPPGFTEAFF. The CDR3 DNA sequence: TGTGCCAGCTCCCCCCCTGGGTTTACTGAAGCTTTCTTT.

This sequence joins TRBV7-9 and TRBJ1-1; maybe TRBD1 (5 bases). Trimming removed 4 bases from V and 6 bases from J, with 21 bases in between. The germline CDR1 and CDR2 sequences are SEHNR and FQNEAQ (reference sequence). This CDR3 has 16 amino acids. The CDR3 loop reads CASSYTGLRGVAEAFF. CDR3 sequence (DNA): TGTGCCAGCAGCTATACAGGCCTCCGGGGTGTTGCTGAAGCTTTCTTT.